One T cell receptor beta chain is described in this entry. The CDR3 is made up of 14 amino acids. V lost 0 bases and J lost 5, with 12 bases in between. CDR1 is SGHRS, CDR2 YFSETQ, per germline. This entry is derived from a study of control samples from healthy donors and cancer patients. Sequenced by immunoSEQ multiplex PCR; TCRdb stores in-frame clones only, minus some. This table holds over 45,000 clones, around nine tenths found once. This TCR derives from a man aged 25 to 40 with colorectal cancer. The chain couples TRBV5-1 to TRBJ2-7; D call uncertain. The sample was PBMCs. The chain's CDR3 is CASSLGRVLHEQYF. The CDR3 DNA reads TGCGCCAGCAGCTTGGGTCGGGTCCTCCACGAGCAGTACTTC.